This is a list of T cell receptor beta chains from one sample in a study of post-analysis software for immune sequencing data. TCRdb called the PCR reads again in MiXCR, with one record for every CDR3 protein. The sample consists of approximately 400,000 distinct CDR3 sequences, roughly 36% of them appearing once. The material sequenced was blood. These receptor sequences come from a girl aged 10 to 17 with multiple sclerosis. The CDR3 runs from the conserved cysteine through the conserved F or W. D genes are given only for firm matches. The size entry is marked missing in some rows and otherwise reads once, few, many or a size class.

D gene	J gene	V gene	clone size	CDR3 protein	CDR3 DNA
TRBD1	TRBJ2-7	TRBV6-5	NA	CASSYSGTGEEQYF	TGTGCCAGCAGTTACTCTGGGACAGGGGAAGAGCAGTACTTC
NA	TRBJ2-7	TRBV12-3/TRBV12-4	NA	CASSLAIIYEQYF	TGTGCCAGCAGTTTAGCCATCATCTACGAGCAGTACTTC
NA	TRBJ2-7	TRBV28	NA	CASSSRVRGYEQYF	TGTGCCAGCAGTTCCCGGGTTAGAGGCTACGAGCAGTACTTC
TRBD1	TRBJ2-6	TRBV6-2/TRBV6-3	few	CASSQGTWDRASSGANVLTF	TGTGCCAGCAGTCAGGGCACCTGGGACAGGGCTTCGTCGGGGGCCAACGTCCTGACTTTC
TRBD1	TRBJ1-5	TRBV7-7	NA	CASRNRDRASNQPQHF	TGTGCTAGCAGGAACCGGGACAGGGCGAGCAATCAGCCCCAGCATTTT
TRBD1	TRBJ2-2	TRBV7-2	once	CASRGGPNTGELFF	TGTGCCAGCAGAGGGGGCCCGAACACCGGGGAGCTGTTTTTT
TRBD1	TRBJ1-4	TRBV2	NA	CASSDLGVEDRGEKLFF	TGTGCCAGCAGCGACCTTGGAGTAGAGGACAGGGGGGAAAAACTGTTTTTT
NA	TRBJ1-1	TRBV29-1	few	CSVVAPANTEAFF	TGCAGCGTTGTAGCCCCAGCGAACACTGAAGCTTTCTTT
NA	TRBJ2-1	TRBV7-8	few	CASSLGSYSYNEQFF	TGTGCCAGCAGCTTAGGGAGCTATTCCTACAATGAGCAGTTCTTC
TRBD1	TRBJ1-1	TRBV20-1	few	CSPGDSREAFF	TGCAGTCCGGGGGACAGCCGTGAAGCTTTCTTT
TRBD1	TRBJ2-7	TRBV4-2	NA	CASSQDNRGLRNEQYF	TGTGCCAGCAGCCAGGATAACAGGGGGTTAAGGAACGAGCAGTACTTC
NA	TRBJ1-2	TRBV7-3	NA	CASSLNPTAASYTF	TGTGCCAGCAGCTTAAACCCGACAGCGGCGAGCTACACCTTC
NA	TRBJ2-5	TRBV12-3/TRBV12-4	NA	CASSHGTNQETQYF	TGTGCCAGCAGCCACGGGACAAACCAAGAGACCCAGTACTTC
NA	TRBJ2-3	TRBV7-3	many	CASSLGELDTQYF	TGTGCCAGCAGCTTAGGGGAGTTGGATACGCAGTATTTT
NA	TRBJ1-1	TRBV5-1	NA	CASSASGGANTEAFF	TGCGCCAGCAGCGCCTCGGGGGGGGCCAACACTGAAGCTTTCTTT
TRBD2	TRBJ2-1	TRBV10-3	NA	CAISPGLAGGNEQFF	TGTGCCATCAGCCCGGGACTAGCGGGGGGGAATGAGCAGTTCTTC
NA	TRBJ2-1	TRBV7-9	NA	CASSLAEAVEQFF	TGTGCCAGCAGCTTAGCGGAGGCAGTTGAGCAGTTCTTC
TRBD2	TRBJ2-3	TRBV7-8	NA	CASSFGGMSTDTQYF	TGTGCCAGCAGCTTCGGGGGGATGAGCACAGATACGCAGTATTTT
NA	TRBJ2-3	TRBV24-1	many	CATSDLQSTDTQYF	TGTGCCACCAGTGATTTGCAGTCCACAGATACGCAGTATTTT
TRBD2	TRBJ2-5	TRBV7-2	NA	CASGGLAETQETQYF	TGTGCCAGCGGGGGTCTAGCGGAGACCCAAGAGACCCAGTACTTC
NA	TRBJ2-1	TRBV6-2/TRBV6-3	once	CASINPAGIRGNEQFF	TGTGCCAGCATAAACCCCGCCGGGATCAGGGGAAATGAGCAGTTCTTC
NA	TRBJ2-5	TRBV5-5	few	CASSLASGAIGKQYF	TGTGCCAGCAGCTTGGCGTCGGGGGCCATCGGTAAGCAGTACTTC
NA	TRBJ2-1	TRBV12-3/TRBV12-4	many	CASREGEQYNEQFF	TGTGCCAGCAGAGAAGGGGAACAGTACAATGAGCAGTTCTTC
NA	TRBJ2-1	TRBV5-1	few	CASSISSVQFF	TGCGCCAGCAGCATAAGTAGCGTGCAGTTCTTC
TRBD1	TRBJ2-1	TRBV7-6	NA	CASSRGVGQGNYNEQFF	TGTGCCAGCAGCCGCGGGGTGGGACAGGGAAACTACAATGAGCAGTTCTTC
NA	TRBJ1-5	TRBV20-1	NA	CSATNSTLSNQPQHF	TGCAGTGCTACCAACTCCACACTTAGCAATCAGCCCCAGCATTTT
NA	TRBJ2-1	TRBV11-2	NA	CVSSLDGQRFSYNEQFF	TGTGTCAGCAGCTTAGATGGACAGCGATTCTCCTACAATGAGCAGTTCTTC
TRBD2	TRBJ2-5	TRBV5-6	few	CASSRGTTSGVRYF	TGTGCCAGCAGCCGGGGGACTACCTCGGGGGTTCGGTACTTC
TRBD1	TRBJ2-1	TRBV7-3	NA	CASSYRDRGNEQFF	TGTGCCAGCAGTTACCGCGACAGGGGCAATGAGCAGTTCTTC
TRBD1	TRBJ1-2	TRBV6-6	NA	CASSLTGATGYTF	TGTGCCAGCAGTCTAACAGGGGCCACTGGCTACACCTTC
NA	TRBJ2-7	TRBV11-2	few	CASSPGALYEQYF	TGTGCCAGCAGCCCCGGGGCCCTCTACGAGCAGTACTTC
NA	TRBJ1-2	TRBV19	NA	CASKKRTGPPPLYSRYGYTF	TGTGCCAGTAAGAAGAGGACGGGTCCTCCGCCCCTCTACTCTCGCTATGGCTACACCTTC
TRBD2	TRBJ2-7	TRBV29-1	NA	CSFVSGGTHEQYF	TGCAGCTTTGTTAGCGGGGGGACGCACGAGCAGTACTTC
TRBD1	TRBJ2-1	TRBV3-1	NA	CASSQTGTGGYNEQFF	TGTGCCAGCAGCCAAACCGGGACAGGGGGCTACAATGAGCAGTTCTTC
TRBD1	TRBJ2-5	TRBV15	few	CATSSRPGQGMDQYF	TGTGCCACCAGCTCCCGTCCGGGACAGGGGATGGACCAGTACTTC
TRBD1	TRBJ2-2	TRBV4-1	few	CASSPLWTGNTGELFF	TGCGCCAGCAGCCCCTTATGGACAGGGAACACCGGGGAGCTGTTTTTT
NA	TRBJ2-3	TRBV7-2	NA	CASSPRGSLSTDTQYF	TGTGCCAGCAGCCCAAGGGGATCTCTTAGCACAGATACGCAGTATTTT
NA	TRBJ2-5	TRBV4-1	NA	CASRHPRETQYF	TGCGCCAGCCGCCATCCCCGGGAGACCCAGTACTTC
TRBD2	TRBJ2-1	TRBV20-1	few	CSATKGSGGASEQFF	TGCAGTGCCACTAAAGGGAGCGGGGGGGCCAGTGAGCAGTTCTTC
TRBD1	TRBJ2-7	TRBV28	NA	CASSLYRGSYEQYF	TGTGCCAGCAGTCTTTACAGGGGAAGTTACGAGCAGTACTTC
NA	TRBJ1-1	TRBV6-5	NA	CASSYSSSRRLNTEAFF	TGTGCCAGCAGTTACTCGAGTTCGCGGCGTTTGAACACTGAAGCTTTCTTT
NA	TRBJ2-5	TRBV7-2	many	CASSFLGVETQYF	TGTGCCAGCAGCTTCTTAGGAGTTGAGACCCAGTACTTC
TRBD2	TRBJ2-7	TRBV28	many	CASSLRGLIYEQYF	TGTGCCAGCAGTTTGCGGGGACTAATCTACGAGCAGTACTTC
NA	TRBJ1-5	TRBV27	many	CASSLGKDQPQHF	TGTGCCAGCAGTTTGGGAAAAGATCAGCCCCAGCATTTT
NA	TRBJ2-1	TRBV7-9	few	CASSLGALEQFF	TGTGCCAGCAGCTTAGGAGCATTAGAGCAGTTCTTC
TRBD2	TRBJ2-3	TRBV9	NA	CASSPWGASGGRADTQYF	TGTGCCAGCAGCCCCTGGGGGGCTAGCGGGGGGCGGGCAGATACGCAGTATTTT
NA	TRBJ2-6	TRBV7-9	many	CASSTRVSGANVLTF	TGTGCCAGCAGCACCAGGGTATCTGGGGCCAACGTCCTGACTTTC
TRBD1	TRBJ1-1	TRBV20-1	NA	CSARDPRDSRNTEAFF	TGCAGTGCTAGAGATCCCCGGGACAGCAGGAACACTGAAGCTTTCTTT
NA	TRBJ2-3	TRBV9	NA	CASSEGGPLTDTQYF	TGTGCCAGCAGCGAGGGGGGCCCACTCACAGATACGCAGTATTTT
NA	TRBJ2-5	TRBV4-1	NA	CASSQDLTVQETQYF	TGCGCCAGCAGCCAAGATCTGACAGTCCAAGAGACCCAGTACTTC
TRBD2	TRBJ2-1	TRBV24-1	NA	CATRGGLAGGTAPLSSYNEQFF	TGTGCCACCCGCGGGGGGCTAGCGGGGGGGACAGCCCCCCTAAGCTCCTACAATGAGCAGTTCTTC
NA	TRBJ1-5	TRBV4-2	NA	CASSQDYGRVNQPQHF	TGTGCCAGCAGCCAGGATTACGGACGGGTAAATCAGCCCCAGCATTTT
NA	TRBJ2-1	TRBV12-3/TRBV12-4	few	CASSAEGGGNEQFF	TGTGCCAGCAGTGCAGAGGGGGGGGGGAATGAGCAGTTCTTC
NA	TRBJ1-1	TRBV5-6	NA	CASSLLQGELNTEAFF	TGTGCCAGCAGCTTGTTGCAGGGCGAGCTGAACACTGAAGCTTTCTTT
NA	TRBJ1-2	TRBV6-1	NA	CASSDAQLYGYTF	TGTGCCAGTTCCGACGCGCAGCTCTATGGCTACACCTTC